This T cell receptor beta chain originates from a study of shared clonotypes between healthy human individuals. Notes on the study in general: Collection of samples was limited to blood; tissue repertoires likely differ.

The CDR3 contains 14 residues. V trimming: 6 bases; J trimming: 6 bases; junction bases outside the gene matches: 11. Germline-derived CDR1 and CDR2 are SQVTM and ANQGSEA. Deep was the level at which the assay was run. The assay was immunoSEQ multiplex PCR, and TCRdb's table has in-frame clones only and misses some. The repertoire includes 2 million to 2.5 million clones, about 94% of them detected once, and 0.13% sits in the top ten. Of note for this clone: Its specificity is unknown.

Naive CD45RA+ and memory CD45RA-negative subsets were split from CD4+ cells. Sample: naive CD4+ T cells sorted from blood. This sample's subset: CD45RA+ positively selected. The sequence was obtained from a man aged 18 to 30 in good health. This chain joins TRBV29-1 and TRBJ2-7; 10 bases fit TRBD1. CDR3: CSVNRGGQGTEQYF. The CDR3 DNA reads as TGCAGCGTCAATCGGGGGGGACAGGGGACCGAGCAGTACTTC.